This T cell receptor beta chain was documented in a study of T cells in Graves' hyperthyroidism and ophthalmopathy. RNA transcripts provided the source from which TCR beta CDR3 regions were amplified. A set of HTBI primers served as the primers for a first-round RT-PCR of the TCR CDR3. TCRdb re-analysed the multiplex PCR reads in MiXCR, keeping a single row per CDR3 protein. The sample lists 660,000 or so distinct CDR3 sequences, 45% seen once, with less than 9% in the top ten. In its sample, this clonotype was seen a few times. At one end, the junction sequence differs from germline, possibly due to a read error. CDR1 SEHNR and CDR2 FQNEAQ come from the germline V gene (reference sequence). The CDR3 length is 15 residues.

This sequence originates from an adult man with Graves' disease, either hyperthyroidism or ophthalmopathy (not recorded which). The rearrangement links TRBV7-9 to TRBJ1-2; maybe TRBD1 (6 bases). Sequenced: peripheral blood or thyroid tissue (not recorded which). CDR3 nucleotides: TGCGCCAGCAGCGTCCAGACAGGACCTAACTATGGCTACACCTTC. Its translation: CASSVQTGPNYGYTF. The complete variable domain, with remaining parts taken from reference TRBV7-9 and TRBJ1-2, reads DTGVSQNPRHKITKRGQNVTFRCDPISEHNRLYWYRQTLGQGPEFLTYFQNEAQLEKSRLLSDRFSAERPKGSFSTLEIQRTEQGDSAMYLCASSVQTGPNYGYTFGSGTRLTVV.